This TCR beta chain was identified during a study of blood T cell repertoires in COVID-19. Overall study context: COVID-19 samples, acute and convalescent, were from the United States, Italy and Spain. The analysed material was cDNA or gDNA that came from T cells, B-cell-depleted T cells, or PBMCs.

In the source study's methods: Amplifying reference gene primers gave estimates of nucleated cell counts. The assay was immunoSEQ multiplex PCR, and TCRdb's table has in-frame clones only and misses some. The D gene and trimming were derived from the DNA, and the V and J assignments and clone size from that table. The data contain over 75,000 clones, nearly 90% of them singletons. This CDR3 comprises 14 residues. Trimming removed 6 bases from V and 0 bases from J, with 11 bases in between. The germline V gene has CDR1 SQVTM and CDR2 ANQGSEA. The chain links TRBV29-1 to TRBJ2-2, with D perhaps matching TRBD1 (6 bases). Sequenced sample: peripheral blood. This sequence originates from a woman at least 80 years old with active COVID-19. DNA of the CDR3: TGCAGCGTCGGCAACAGGGCGAACACCGGGGAGCTGTTTTTT. It yields the protein CSVGNRANTGELFF.